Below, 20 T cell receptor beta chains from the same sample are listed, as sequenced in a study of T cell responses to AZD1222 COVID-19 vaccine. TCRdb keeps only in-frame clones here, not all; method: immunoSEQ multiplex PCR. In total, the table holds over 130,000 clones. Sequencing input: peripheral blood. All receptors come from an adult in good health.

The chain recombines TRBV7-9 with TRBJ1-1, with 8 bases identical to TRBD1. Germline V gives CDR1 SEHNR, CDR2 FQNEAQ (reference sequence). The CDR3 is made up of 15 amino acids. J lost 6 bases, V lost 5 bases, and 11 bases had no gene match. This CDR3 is CASSTTGQGNAEAFF. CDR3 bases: TGTGCCAGCAGCACAACCGGACAGGGAAACGCTGAAGCTTTCTTT.

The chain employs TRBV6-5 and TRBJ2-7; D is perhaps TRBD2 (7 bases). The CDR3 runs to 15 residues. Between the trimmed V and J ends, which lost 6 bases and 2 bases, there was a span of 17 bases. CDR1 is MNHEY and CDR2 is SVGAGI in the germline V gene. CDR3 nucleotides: TGTGCCAGCAGGGGGGGGACACACTTAACCTACGAGCAGTACTTC. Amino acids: CASRGGTHLTYEQYF.

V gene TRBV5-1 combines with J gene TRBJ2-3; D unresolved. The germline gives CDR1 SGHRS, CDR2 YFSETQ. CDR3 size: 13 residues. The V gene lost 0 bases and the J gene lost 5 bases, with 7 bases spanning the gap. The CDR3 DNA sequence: TGCGCCAGCAGCTTGGAGGATAGAGATACGCAGTATTTT. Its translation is CASSLEDRDTQYF.

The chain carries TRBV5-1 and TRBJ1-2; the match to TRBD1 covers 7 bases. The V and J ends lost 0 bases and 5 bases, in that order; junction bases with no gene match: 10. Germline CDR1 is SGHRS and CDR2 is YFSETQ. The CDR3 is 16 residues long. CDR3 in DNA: TGCGCCAGCAGCTTGGAGGGACAGTCCTGGAGGTATGGCTACACCTTC. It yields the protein CASSLEGQSWRYGYTF.

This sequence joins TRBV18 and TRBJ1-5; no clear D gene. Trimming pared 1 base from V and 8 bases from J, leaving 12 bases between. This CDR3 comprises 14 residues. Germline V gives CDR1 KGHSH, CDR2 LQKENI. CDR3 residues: CASSPLGEKEPQHF. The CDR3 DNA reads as TGTGCCAGCTCACCACTTGGTGAGAAGGAGCCCCAGCATTTT.

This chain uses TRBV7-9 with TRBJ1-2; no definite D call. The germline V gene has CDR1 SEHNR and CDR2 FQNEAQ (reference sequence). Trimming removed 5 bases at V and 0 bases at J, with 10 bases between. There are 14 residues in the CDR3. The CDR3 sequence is CASSPSAANYGYTF. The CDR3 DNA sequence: TGTGCCAGCAGCCCCAGCGCAGCTAACTATGGCTACACCTTC.

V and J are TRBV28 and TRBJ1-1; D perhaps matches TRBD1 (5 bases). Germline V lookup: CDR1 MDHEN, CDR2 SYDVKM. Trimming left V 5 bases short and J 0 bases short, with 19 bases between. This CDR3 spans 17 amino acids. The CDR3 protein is CASSPVLGRSMNTEAFF. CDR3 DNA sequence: TGTGCCAGCAGTCCTGTTTTGGGACGGAGTATGAACACTGAAGCTTTCTTT.

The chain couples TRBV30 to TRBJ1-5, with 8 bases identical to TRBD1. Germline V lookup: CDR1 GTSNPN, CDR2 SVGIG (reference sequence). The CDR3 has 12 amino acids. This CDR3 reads CAVRQGTQPQHF. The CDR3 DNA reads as TGTGCGGTGAGACAGGGGACTCAGCCCCAGCATTTT.

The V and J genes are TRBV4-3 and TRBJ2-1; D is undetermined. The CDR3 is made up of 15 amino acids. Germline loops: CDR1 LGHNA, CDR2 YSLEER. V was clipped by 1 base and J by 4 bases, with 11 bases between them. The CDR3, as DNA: TGCGCCAGCAGCCAAGTTGGGTACTCATACAATGAGCAGTTCTTC. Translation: CASSQVGYSYNEQFF.

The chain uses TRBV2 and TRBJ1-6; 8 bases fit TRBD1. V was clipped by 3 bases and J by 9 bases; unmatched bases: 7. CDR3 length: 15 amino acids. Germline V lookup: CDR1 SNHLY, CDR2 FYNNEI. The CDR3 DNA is TGTGCCAGCAGTGATCTGGCAGGGGGCGGTTCACCCCTCCACTTT. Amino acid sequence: CASSDLAGGGSPLHF.

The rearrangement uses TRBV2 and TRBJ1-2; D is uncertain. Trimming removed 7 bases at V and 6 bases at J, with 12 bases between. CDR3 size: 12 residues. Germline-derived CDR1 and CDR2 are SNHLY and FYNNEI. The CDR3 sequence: CASNIGTDGYTF. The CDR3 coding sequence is TGTGCCAGCAACATAGGAACCGATGGCTACACCTTC.

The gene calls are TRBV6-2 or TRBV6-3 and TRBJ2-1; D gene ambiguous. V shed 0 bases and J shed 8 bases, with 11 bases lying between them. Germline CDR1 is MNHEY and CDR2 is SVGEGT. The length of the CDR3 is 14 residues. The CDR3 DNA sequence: TGTGCCAGCAGTTACTCCCGCTTGCTGGATGAGCAGTTCTTC. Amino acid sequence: CASSYSRLLDEQFF.

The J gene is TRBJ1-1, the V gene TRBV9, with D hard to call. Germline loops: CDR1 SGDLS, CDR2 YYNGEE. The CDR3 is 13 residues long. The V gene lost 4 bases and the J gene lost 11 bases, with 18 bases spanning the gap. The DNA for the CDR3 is TGTGCCAGCAGCCCCACCCTGGGAGCGGTTGCTTTCTTT. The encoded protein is CASSPTLGAVAFF.

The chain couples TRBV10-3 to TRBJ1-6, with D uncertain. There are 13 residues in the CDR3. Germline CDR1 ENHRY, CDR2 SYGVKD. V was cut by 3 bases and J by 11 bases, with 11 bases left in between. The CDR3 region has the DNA TGTGCCATCAGTGAACGCGCCACAACACCCCTCCACTTT. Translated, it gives CAISERATTPLHF.

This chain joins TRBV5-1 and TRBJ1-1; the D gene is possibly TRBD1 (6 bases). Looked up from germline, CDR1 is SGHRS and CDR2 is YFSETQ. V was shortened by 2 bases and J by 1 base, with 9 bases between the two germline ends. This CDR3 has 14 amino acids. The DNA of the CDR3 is TGCGCCAGCAGCTTTCAGGGGCCGAACACTGAAGCTTTCTTT. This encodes CASSFQGPNTEAFF.

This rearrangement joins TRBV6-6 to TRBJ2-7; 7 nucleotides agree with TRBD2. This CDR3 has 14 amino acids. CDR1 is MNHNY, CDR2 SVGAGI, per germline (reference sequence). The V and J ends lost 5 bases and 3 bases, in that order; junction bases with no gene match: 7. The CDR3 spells CASSRGGPNYEQYF. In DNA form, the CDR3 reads TGTGCCAGCAGTCGCGGGGGTCCGAACTACGAGCAGTACTTC.

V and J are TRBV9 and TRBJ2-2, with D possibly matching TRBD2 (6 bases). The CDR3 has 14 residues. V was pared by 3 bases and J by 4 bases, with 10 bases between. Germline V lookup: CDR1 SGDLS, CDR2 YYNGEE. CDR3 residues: CASSAGLFTGELFF. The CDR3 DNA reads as TGTGCCAGCAGCGCCGGACTATTCACCGGGGAGCTGTTTTTT.

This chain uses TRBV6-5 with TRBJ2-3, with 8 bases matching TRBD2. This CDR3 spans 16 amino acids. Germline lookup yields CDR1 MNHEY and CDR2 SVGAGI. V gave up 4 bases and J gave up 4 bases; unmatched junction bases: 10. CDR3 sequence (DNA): TGTGCCAGCAGTTCTACAGGGCGGGGGGCTGCAGATACGCAGTATTTT. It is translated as CASSSTGRGAADTQYF.

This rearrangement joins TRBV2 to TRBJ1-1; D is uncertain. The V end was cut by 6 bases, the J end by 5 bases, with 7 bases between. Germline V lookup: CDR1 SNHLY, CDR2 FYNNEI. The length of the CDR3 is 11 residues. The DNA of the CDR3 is TGTGCCAGCAGCGTTATAACTGAAGCTTTCTTT. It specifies CASSVITEAFF.

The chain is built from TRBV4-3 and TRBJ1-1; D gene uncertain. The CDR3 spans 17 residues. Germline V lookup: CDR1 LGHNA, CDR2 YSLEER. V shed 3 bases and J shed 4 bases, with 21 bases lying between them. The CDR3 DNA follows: TGCGCCAGCAGCCATAAATTAAACCGTTACCCAGGCACTGAAGCTTTCTTT. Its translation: CASSHKLNRYPGTEAFF.